Listed below are T cell receptor beta chains from one sample, sequenced in a study of beta chain features in type 1 diabetes. Measured with immunoSEQ multiplex PCR; TCRdb has only the in-frame clones, and not every one. The sample records 300,000 to 350,000 clones, about 15% being singletons. The sequencing sample was made of central memory CD4+ T cells from blood. Receptors originate from a man aged 25 to 40 in good health. Both conserved end residues are part of each CDR3. Fields, in order: clone size, J gene, D gene, V gene, CDR3 protein, CDR3 DNA. The D gene is left open where the match is weak. Rows give clone size only sometimes, using once, few, many, or a class for an expanded clone.

clone_size: NA; j_call: TRBJ2-6; d_call: NA; v_call: TRBV11-1; cdr3_aa: CASSLNSLRVAGANVLTF; cdr3_nt: TGTGCCAGCAGCTTGAACAGCCTGAGGGTAGCTGGGGCCAACGTCCTGACTTTC
clone_size: NA; j_call: TRBJ2-2; d_call: NA; v_call: TRBV7-2; cdr3_aa: CASSPQRWGLAGELFF; cdr3_nt: TGTGCCAGCAGCCCCCAGCGTTGGGGGCTCGCCGGGGAGCTGTTTTTT
clone_size: few; j_call: TRBJ2-1; d_call: NA; v_call: TRBV13; cdr3_aa: CASSLVAVGEQFF; cdr3_nt: TGTGCCAGCAGCTTAGTTGCCGTGGGCGAGCAGTTCTTC
clone_size: NA; j_call: TRBJ1-4; d_call: NA; v_call: TRBV5-1; cdr3_aa: CASSTDGERGEKLFF; cdr3_nt: TGCGCCAGCAGCACGGACGGGGAGAGGGGCGAAAAACTGTTTTTT
clone_size: many; j_call: TRBJ2-1; d_call: NA; v_call: TRBV2; cdr3_aa: CASSVGQTSSEQFF; cdr3_nt: TGTGCCAGCAGTGTGGGCCAAACCTCGAGTGAGCAGTTCTTC
clone_size: few; j_call: TRBJ1-1; d_call: TRBD1; v_call: TRBV6-5; cdr3_aa: CASSRQGAGTEAFF; cdr3_nt: TGTGCCAGCAGTCGACAGGGGGCCGGCACTGAAGCTTTCTTT
clone_size: few; j_call: TRBJ2-5; d_call: NA; v_call: TRBV7-7; cdr3_aa: CASSLASELETQYF; cdr3_nt: TGTGCCAGCAGCTTAGCGTCGGAGTTGGAGACCCAGTACTTC
clone_size: NA; j_call: TRBJ1-2; d_call: NA; v_call: TRBV9; cdr3_aa: CASSVEGAGRSYGYTF; cdr3_nt: TGTGCCAGCAGCGTAGAAGGCGCAGGCCGGAGCTATGGCTACACCTTC
clone_size: many; j_call: TRBJ2-3; d_call: NA; v_call: TRBV7-9; cdr3_aa: CASSYADTQYF; cdr3_nt: TGTGCCAGCAGCTATGCAGATACGCAGTATTTT
clone_size: NA; j_call: TRBJ2-1; d_call: TRBD1; v_call: TRBV5-8; cdr3_aa: CASSPGTVSYNEQFF; cdr3_nt: TGTGCCAGCAGTCCCGGGACAGTCTCCTACAATGAGCAGTTCTTC
clone_size: NA; j_call: TRBJ2-5; d_call: NA; v_call: TRBV7-6; cdr3_aa: CASSLSYGAQETQYF; cdr3_nt: TGTGCCAGCAGCTTAAGCTACGGGGCTCAAGAGACCCAGTACTTC
clone_size: few; j_call: TRBJ2-3; d_call: TRBD2; v_call: TRBV6-5; cdr3_aa: CASSTTSGATDTQYF; cdr3_nt: TGTGCCAGCAGTACGACTAGCGGGGCGACAGATACGCAGTATTTT
clone_size: few; j_call: TRBJ2-1; d_call: NA; v_call: TRBV7-2; cdr3_aa: CASSNPGGGSANEQFF; cdr3_nt: TGTGCCAGCAGCAACCCCGGTGGGGGATCTGCCAATGAGCAGTTCTTC
clone_size: NA; j_call: TRBJ2-5; d_call: NA; v_call: TRBV7-6; cdr3_aa: CASSLAIGAQYF; cdr3_nt: TGTGCCAGCAGCTTAGCTATAGGGGCCCAGTACTTC
clone_size: many; j_call: TRBJ2-7; d_call: TRBD2; v_call: TRBV7-2; cdr3_aa: CASSYRGTSGDTQYF; cdr3_nt: TGTGCCAGCAGCTATCGAGGGACTAGCGGCGATACGCAGTACTTC
clone_size: NA; j_call: TRBJ2-1; d_call: NA; v_call: TRBV30; cdr3_aa: CAWSVTDNEQFF; cdr3_nt: TGTGCCTGGAGTGTCACAGACAATGAGCAGTTCTTC
clone_size: NA; j_call: TRBJ2-7; d_call: NA; v_call: TRBV4-1; cdr3_aa: CASSDRKGEQYF; cdr3_nt: TGCGCCAGCAGCGACCGGAAGGGCGAGCAGTACTTC
clone_size: few; j_call: TRBJ1-1; d_call: TRBD1; v_call: TRBV5-1; cdr3_aa: CASSRIQGLGNTEAFF; cdr3_nt: TGCGCCAGCAGCCGAATACAGGGGCTGGGGAACACTGAAGCTTTCTTT
clone_size: few; j_call: TRBJ1-5; d_call: TRBD1; v_call: TRBV9; cdr3_aa: CASSVNDRADQPQHF; cdr3_nt: TGTGCCAGCAGCGTCAACGACAGGGCAGATCAGCCCCAGCATTTT
clone_size: few; j_call: TRBJ1-2; d_call: NA; v_call: TRBV4-3; cdr3_aa: CASSLDRSVYGYTF; cdr3_nt: TGCGCCAGCAGCCTCGACAGGTCCGTCTATGGCTACACCTTC